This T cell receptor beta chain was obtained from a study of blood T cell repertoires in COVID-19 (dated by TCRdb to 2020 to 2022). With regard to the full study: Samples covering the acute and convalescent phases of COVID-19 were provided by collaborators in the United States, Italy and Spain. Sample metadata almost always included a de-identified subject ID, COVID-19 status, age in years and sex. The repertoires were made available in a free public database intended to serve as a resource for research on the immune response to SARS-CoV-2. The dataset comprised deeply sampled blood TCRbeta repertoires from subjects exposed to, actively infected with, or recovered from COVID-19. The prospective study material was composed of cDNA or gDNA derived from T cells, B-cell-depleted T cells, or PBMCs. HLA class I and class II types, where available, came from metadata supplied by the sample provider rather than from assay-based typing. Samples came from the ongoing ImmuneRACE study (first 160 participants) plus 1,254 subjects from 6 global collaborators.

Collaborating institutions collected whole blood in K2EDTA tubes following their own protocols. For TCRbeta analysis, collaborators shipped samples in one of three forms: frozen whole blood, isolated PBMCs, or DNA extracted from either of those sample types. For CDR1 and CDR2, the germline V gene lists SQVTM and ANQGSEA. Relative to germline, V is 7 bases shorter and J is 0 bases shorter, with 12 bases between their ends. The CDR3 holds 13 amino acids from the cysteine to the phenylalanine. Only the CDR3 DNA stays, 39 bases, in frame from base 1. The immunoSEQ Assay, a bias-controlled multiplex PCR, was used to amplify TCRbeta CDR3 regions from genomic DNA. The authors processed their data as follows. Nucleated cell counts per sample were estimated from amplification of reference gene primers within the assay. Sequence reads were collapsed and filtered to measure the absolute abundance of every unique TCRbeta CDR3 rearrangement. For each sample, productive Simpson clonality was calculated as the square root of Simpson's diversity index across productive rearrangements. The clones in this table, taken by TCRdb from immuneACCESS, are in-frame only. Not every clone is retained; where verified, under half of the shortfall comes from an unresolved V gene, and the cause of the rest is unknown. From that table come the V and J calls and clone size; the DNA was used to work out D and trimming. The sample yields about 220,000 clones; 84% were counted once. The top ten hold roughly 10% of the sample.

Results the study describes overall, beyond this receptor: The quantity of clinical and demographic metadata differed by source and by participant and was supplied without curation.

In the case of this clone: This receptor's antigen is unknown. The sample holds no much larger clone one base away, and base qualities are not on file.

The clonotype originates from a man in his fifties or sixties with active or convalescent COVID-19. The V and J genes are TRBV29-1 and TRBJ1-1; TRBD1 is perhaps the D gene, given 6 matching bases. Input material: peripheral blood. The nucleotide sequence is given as TGCAGCGCTAGGACAGATTTGAACACTGAAGCTTTCTTT. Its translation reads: CSARTDLNTEAFF.